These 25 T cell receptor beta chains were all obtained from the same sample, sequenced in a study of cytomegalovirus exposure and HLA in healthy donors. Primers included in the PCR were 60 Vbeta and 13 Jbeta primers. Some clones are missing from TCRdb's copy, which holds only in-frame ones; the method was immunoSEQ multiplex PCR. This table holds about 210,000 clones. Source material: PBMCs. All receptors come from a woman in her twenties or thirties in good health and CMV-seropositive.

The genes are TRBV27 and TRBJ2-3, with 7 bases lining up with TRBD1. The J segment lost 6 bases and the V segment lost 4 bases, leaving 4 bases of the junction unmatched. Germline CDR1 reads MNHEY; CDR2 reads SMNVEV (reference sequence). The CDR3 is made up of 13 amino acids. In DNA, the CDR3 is TGTGCCAGCAGTTCACCGACAGGGGATACGCAGTATTTT. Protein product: CASSSPTGDTQYF.

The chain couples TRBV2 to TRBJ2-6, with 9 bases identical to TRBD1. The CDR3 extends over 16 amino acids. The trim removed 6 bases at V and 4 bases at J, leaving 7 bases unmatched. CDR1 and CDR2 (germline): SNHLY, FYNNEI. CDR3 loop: CASRLQGAEGANVLTF. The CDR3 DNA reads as TGTGCCAGCAGACTACAGGGGGCGGAAGGGGCCAACGTCCTGACTTTC.

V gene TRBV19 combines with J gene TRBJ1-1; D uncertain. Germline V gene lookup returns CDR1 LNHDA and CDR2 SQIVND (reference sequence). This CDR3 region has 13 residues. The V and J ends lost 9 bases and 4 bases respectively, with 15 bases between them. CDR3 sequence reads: CASTAGWITEAFF. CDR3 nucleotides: TGTGCCAGCACAGCGGGGTGGATCACTGAAGCTTTCTTT.

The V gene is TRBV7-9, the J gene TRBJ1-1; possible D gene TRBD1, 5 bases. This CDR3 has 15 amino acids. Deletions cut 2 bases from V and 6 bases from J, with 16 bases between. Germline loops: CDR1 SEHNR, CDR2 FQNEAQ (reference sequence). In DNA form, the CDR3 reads TGTGCCAGCAGCTTAATTCGGGGAGGGGTTGCTGAAGCTTTCTTT. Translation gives CASSLIRGGVAEAFF.

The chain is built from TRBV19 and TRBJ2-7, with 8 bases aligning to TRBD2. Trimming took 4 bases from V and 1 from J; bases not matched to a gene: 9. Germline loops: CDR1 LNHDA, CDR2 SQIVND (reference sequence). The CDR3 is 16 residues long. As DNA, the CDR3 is TGTGCCAGTAGTACCCTCCCGGGGGGGAAATCCTACGAGCAGTACTTC. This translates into CASSTLPGGKSYEQYF.

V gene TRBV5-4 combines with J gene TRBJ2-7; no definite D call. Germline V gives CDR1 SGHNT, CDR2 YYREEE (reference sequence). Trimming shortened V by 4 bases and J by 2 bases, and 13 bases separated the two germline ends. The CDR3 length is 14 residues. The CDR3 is CASSLDGLAYEQYF. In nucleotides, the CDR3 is TGTGCCAGCAGCCTAGACGGATTAGCCTACGAGCAGTACTTC.

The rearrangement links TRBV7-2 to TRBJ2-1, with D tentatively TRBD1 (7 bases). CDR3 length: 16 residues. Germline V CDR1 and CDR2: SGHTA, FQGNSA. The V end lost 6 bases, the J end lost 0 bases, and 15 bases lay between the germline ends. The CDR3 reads CASRPQGGYSYNEQFF. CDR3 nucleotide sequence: TGTGCCAGCAGGCCGCAGGGGGGTTACTCCTACAATGAGCAGTTCTTC.

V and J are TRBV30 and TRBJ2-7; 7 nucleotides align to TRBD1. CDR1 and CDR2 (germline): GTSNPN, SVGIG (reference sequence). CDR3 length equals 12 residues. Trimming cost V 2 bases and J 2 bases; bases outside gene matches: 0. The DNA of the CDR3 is TGTGCCTGGAGTACAGGGGCCTACGAGCAGTACTTC. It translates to CAWSTGAYEQYF.

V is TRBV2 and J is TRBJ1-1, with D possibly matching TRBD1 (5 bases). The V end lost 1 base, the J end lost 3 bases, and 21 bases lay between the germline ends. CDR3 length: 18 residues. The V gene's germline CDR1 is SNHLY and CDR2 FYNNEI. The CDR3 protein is CASSEDRGRGDFDTEAFF. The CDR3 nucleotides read TGTGCCAGCAGTGAAGATAGGGGCCGCGGGGATTTTGACACTGAAGCTTTCTTT.

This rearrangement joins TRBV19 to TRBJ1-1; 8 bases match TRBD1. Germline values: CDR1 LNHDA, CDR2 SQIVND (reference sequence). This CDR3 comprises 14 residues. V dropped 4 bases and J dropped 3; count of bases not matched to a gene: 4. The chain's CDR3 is CASSKTGADTEAFF. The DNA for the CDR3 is TGTGCCAGTAGTAAGACAGGGGCGGACACTGAAGCTTTCTTT.

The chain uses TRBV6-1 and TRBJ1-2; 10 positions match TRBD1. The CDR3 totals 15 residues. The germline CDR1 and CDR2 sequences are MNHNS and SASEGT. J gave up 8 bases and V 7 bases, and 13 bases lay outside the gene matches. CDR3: CASILGTGATRGYTF. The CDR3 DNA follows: TGTGCCAGCATTTTAGGGACAGGGGCAACAAGGGGCTACACCTTC.

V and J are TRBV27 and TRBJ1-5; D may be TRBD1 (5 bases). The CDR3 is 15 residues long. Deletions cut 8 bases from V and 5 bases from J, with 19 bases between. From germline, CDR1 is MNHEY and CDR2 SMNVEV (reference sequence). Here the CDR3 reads CASGSLDRFYQPQHF. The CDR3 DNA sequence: TGTGCCAGCGGAAGCTTAGACAGATTCTATCAGCCCCAGCATTTT.

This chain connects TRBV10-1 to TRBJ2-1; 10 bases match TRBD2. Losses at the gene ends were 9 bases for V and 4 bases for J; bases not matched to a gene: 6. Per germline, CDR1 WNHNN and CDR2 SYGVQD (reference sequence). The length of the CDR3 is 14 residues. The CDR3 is CASSRLAGYNEQFF. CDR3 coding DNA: TGCGCCAGTAGTAGACTAGCGGGTTACAATGAGCAGTTCTTC.

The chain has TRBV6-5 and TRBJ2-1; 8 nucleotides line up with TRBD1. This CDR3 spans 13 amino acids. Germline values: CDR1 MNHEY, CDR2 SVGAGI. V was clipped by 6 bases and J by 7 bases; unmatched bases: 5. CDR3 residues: CASSGQGRNEQFF. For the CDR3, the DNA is TGTGCCAGCAGCGGACAGGGTCGGAATGAGCAGTTCTTC.

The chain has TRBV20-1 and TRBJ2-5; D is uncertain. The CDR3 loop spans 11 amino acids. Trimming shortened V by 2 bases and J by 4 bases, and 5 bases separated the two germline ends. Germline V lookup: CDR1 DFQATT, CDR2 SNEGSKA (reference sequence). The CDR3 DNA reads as TGCAGTGCTAGACCTCGAGAGACCCAGTACTTC. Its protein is CSARPRETQYF.

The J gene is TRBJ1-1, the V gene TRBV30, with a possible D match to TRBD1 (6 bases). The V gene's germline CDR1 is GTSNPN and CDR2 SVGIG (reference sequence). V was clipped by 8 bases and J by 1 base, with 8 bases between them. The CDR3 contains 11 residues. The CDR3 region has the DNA TGTGCCAGGGGGTCGAACACTGAAGCTTTCTTT. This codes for CARGSNTEAFF. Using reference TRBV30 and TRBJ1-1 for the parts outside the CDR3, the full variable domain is SQTIHQWPATLVQPVGSPLSLECTVEGTSNPNLYWYRQAAGRGLQLLFYSVGIGQISSEVPQNLSASRPQDRQFILSSKKLLLSDSGFYLCARGSNTEAFFGQGTRLTVV.

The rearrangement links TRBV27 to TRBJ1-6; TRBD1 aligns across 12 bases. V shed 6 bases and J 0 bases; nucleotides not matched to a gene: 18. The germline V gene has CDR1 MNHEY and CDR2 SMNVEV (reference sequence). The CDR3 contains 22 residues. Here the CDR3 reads CASRRGTGGSRARGSYNSPLHF. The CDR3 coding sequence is TGTGCCAGCAGACGAGGGACAGGGGGCTCGAGAGCGCGGGGCTCCTATAATTCACCCCTCCACTTT.

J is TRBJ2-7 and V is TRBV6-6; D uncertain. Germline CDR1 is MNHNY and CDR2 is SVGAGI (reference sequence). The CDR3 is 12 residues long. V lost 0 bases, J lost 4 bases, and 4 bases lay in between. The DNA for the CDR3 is TGTGCCAGCAGTTACTCGGAGTACGAGCAGTACTTC. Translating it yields CASSYSEYEQYF.

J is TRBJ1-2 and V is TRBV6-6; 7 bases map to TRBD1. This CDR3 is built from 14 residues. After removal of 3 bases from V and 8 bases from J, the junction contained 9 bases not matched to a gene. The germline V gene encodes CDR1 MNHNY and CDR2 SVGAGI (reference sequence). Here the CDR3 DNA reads TGTGCCAGCAGTTATTCAGACAGGGATGGCGGCTACACCTTC. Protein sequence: CASSYSDRDGGYTF.

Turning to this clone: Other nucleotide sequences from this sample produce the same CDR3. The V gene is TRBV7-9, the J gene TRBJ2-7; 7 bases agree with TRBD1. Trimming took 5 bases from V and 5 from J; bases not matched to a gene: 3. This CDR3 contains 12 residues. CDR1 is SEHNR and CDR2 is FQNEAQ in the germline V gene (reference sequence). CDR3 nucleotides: TGTGCCAGCAGCCTAACAGGGGACGAGCAGTACTTC. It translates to CASSLTGDEQYF. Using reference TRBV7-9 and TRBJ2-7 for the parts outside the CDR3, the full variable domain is DTGVSQNPRHKITKRGQNVTFRCDPISEHNRLYWYRQTLGQGPEFLTYFQNEAQLEKSRLLSDRFSAERPKGSFSTLEIQRTEQGDSAMYLCASSLTGDEQYFGPGTRLTVT.

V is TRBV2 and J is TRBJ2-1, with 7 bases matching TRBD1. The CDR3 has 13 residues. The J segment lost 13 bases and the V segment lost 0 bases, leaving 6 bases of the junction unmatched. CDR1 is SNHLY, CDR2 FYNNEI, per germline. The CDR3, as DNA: TGTGCCAGCAGTGAAGCAGTTGGGACAGACCAGTTCTTC. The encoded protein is CASSEAVGTDQFF.

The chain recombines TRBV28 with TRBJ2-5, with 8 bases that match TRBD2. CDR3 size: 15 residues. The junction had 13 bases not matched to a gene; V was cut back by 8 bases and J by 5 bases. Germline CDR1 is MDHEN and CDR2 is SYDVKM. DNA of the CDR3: TGTGCCAGCCAGTCTGAGAGTGGCGGGAGGGAGACCCAGTACTTC. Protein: CASQSESGGRETQYF.

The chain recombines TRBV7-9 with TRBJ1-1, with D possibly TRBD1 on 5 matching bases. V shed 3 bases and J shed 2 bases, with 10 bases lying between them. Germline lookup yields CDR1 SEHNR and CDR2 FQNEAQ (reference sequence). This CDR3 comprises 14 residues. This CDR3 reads CASSFSGGNTEAFF. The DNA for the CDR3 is TGTGCCAGCAGCTTTAGCGGGGGAAACACTGAAGCTTTCTTT. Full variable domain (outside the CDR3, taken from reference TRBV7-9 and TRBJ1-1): DTGVSQNPRHKITKRGQNVTFRCDPISEHNRLYWYRQTLGQGPEFLTYFQNEAQLEKSRLLSDRFSAERPKGSFSTLEIQRTEQGDSAMYLCASSFSGGNTEAFFGQGTRLTVV.

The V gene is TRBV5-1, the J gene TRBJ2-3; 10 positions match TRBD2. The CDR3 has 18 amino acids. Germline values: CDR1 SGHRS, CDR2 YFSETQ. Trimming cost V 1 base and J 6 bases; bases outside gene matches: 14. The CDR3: CASSLWLAGAPVGDTQYF. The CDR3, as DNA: TGCGCCAGCAGCTTGTGGCTAGCGGGGGCCCCGGTGGGGGATACGCAGTATTTT. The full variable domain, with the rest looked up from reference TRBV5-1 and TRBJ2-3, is KAGVTQTPRYLIKTRGQQVTLSCSPISGHRSVSWYQQTPGQGLQFLFEYFSETQRNKGNFPGRFSGRQFSNSRSEMNVSTLELGDSALYLCASSLWLAGAPVGDTQYFGPGTRLTVL.

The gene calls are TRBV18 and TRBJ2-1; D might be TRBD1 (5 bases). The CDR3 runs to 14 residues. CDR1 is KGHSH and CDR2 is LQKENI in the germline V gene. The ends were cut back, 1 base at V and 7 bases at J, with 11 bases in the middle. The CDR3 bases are TGTGCCAGCTCACCACGGACACTCTTGAATGAGCAGTTCTTC. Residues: CASSPRTLLNEQFF.